This T cell receptor beta chain was profiled in a study of cytomegalovirus exposure and HLA in healthy donors. In the study overall: The roughly 110 validation repertoires used the same platform as the 600 to 750 first-cohort repertoires (as reported by a later analysis).

CDR3 size: 14 residues. V shed 4 bases and J shed 1 base, with 13 bases lying between them. Germline V gene data show CDR1 as SQVTM and CDR2 as ANQGSEA. Data came from immunoSEQ multiplex PCR; TCRdb stores just in-frame clones and leaves some out. In the table there are approximately 82,000 clones, 85% to 95% of which are singletons. This clone appeared a single time. The antigen remains undetermined. Study findings and constraints: A list of 150 to 200 TCR beta chains associated with cytomegalovirus was given. Subsequent analysis revealed that first-cohort TCR clusters tended to co-occur in the 130 or so validation repertoires.

This receptor was taken from a woman in her late teens or twenties in good health and CMV-seronegative. Material for sequencing was PBMCs. The chain combines TRBV29-1 with TRBJ1-2; D call uncertain. DNA for the CDR3: TGCAGCGTTGCCTCCCCCGAGGGTAACTATGGCTACACCTTC. This gives the protein CSVASPEGNYGYTF.